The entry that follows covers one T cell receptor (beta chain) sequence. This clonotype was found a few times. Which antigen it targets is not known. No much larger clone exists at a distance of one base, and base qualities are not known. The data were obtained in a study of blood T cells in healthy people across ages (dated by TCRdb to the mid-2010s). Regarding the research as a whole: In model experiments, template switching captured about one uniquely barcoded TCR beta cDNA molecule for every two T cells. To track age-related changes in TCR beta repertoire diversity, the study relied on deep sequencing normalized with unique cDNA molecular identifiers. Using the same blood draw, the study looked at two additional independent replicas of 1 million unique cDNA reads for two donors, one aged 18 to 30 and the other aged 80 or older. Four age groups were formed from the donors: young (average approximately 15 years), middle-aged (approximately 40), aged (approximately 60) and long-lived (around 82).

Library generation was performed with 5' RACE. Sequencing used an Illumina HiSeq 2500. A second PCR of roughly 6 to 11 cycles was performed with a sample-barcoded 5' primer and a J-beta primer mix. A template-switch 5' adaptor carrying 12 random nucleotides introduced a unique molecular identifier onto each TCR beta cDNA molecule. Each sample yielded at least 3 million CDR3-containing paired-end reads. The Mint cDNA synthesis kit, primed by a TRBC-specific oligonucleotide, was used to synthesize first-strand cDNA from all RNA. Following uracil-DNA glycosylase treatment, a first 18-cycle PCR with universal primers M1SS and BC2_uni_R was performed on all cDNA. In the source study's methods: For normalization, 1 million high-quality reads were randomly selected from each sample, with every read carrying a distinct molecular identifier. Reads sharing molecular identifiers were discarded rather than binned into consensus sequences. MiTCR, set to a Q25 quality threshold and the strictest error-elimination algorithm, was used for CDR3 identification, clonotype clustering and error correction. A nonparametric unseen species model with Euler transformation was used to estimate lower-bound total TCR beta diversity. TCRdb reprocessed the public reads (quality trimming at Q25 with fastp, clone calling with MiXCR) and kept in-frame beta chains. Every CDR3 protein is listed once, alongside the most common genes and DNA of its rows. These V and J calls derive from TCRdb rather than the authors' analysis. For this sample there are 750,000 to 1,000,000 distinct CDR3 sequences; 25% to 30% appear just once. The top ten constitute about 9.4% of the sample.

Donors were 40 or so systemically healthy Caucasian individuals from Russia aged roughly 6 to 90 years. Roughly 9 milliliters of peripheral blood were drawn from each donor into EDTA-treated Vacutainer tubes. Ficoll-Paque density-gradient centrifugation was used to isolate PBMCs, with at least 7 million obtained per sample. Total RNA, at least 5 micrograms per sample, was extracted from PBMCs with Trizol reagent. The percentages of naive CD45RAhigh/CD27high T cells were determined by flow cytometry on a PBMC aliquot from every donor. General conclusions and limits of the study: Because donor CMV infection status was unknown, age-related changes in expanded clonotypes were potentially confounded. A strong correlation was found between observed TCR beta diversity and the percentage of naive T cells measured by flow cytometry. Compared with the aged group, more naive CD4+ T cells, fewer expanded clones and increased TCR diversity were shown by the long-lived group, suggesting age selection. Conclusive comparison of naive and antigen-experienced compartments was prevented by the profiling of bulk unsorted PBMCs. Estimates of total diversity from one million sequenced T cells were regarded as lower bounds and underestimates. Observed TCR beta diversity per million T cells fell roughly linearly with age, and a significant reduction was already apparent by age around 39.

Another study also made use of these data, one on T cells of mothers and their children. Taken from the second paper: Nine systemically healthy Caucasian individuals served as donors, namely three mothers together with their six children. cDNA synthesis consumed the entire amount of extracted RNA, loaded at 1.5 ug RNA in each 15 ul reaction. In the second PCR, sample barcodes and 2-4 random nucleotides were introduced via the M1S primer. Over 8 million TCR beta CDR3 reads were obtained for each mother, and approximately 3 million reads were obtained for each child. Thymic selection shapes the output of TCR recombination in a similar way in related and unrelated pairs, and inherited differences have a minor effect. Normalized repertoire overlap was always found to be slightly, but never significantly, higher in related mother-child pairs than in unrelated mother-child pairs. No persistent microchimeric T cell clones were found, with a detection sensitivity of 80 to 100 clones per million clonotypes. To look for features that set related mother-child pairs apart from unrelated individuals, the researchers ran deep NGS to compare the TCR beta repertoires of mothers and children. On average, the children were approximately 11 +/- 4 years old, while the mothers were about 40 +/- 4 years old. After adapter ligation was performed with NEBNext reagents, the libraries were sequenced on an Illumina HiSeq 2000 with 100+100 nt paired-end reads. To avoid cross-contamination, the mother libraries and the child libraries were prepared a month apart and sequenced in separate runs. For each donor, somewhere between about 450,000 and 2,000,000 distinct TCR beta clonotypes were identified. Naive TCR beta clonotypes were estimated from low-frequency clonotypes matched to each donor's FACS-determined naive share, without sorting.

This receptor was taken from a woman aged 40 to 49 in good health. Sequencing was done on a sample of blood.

The sequence in DNA is TGCGCCAGCAGCCATCACTCCGCCCGGGAGCAGTACTTC. Its coded protein is CASSHHSAREQYF. The rearranged segments are TRBV4-3 and TRBJ2-5; perhaps TRBD2 is the D gene, with 6 bases matching. The CDR3 sequence holds 13 residues, the cysteine and phenylalanine included. Just the 39-base CDR3 DNA is kept, in frame starting at base 1. According to the germline V gene, CDR1 reads LGHNA and CDR2 reads YSLEER. Trimming takes 3 bases from V and 11 bases from J, and the germline ends sit 16 bases apart.